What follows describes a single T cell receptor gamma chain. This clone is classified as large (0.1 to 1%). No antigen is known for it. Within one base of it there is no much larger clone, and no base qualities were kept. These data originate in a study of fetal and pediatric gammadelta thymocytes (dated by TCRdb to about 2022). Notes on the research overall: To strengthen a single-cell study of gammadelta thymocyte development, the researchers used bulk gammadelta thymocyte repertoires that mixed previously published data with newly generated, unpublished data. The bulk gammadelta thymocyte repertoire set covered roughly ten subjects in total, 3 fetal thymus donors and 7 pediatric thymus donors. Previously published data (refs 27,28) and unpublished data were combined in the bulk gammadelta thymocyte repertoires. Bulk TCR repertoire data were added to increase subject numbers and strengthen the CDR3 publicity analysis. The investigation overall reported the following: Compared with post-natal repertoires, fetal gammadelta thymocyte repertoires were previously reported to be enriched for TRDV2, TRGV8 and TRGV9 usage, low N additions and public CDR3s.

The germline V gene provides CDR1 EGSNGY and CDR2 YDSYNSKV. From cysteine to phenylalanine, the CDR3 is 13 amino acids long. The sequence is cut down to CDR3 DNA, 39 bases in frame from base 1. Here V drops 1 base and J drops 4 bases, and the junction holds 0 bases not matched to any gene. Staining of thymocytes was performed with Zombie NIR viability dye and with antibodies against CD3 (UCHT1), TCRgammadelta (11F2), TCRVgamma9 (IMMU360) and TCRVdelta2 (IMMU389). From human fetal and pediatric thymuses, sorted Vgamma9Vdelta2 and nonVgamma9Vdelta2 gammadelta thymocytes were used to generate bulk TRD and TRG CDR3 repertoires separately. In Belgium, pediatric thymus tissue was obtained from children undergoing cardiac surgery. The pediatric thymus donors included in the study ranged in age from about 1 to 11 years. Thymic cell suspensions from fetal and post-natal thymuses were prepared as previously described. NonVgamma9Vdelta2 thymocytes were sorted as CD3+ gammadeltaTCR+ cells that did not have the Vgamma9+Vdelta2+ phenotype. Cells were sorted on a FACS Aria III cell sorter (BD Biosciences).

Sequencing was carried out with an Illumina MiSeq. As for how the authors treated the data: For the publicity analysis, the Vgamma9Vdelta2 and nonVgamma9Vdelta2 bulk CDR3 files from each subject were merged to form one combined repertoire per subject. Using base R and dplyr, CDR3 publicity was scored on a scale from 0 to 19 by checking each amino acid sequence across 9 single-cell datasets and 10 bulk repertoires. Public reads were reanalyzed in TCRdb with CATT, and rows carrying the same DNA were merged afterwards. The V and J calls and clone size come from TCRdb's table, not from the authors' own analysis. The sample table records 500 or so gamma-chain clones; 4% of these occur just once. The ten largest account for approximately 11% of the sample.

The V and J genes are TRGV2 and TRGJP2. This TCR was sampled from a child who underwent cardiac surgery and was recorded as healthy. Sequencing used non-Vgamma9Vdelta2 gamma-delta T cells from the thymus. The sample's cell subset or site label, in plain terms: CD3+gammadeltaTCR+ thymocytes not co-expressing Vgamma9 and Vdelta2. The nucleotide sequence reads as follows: TGTGCCACCTGGGACGGTAGTGATTGGATCAAGACGTTT. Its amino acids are CATWDGSDWIKTF.